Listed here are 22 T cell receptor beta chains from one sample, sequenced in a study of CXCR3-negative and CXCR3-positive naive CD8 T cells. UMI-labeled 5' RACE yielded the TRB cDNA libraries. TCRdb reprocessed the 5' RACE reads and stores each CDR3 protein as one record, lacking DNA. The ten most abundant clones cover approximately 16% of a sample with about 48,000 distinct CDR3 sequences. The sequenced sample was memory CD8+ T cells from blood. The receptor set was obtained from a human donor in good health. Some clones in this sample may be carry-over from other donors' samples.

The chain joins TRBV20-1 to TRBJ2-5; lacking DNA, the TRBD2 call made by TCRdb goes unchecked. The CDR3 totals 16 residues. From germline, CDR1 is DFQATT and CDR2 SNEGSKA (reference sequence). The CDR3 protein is CSARDSAIAGLETQYF.

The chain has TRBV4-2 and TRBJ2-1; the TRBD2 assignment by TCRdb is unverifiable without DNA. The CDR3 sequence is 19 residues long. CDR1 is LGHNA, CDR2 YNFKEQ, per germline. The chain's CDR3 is CASSQTPGRRGGSDNEQFF.

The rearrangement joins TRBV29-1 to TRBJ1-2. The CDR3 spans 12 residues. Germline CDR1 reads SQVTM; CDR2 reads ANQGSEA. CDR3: CSVEGLLGGYTF. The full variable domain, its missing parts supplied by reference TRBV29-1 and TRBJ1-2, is SAVISQKPSRDICQRGTSLTIQCQVDSQVTMMFWYRQQPGQSLTLIATANQGSEATYESGFVIDKFPISRPNLTFSTLTVSNMSPEDSSIYLCSVEGLLGGYTFGSGTRLTVV.

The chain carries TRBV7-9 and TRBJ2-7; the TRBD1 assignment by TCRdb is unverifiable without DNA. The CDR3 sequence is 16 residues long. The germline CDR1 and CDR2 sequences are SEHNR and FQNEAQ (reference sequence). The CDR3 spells CASSFAPGQGLHEQYF.

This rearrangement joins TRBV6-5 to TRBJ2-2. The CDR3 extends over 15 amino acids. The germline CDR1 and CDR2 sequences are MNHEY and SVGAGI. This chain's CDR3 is CASSYLTAIGGELFF.

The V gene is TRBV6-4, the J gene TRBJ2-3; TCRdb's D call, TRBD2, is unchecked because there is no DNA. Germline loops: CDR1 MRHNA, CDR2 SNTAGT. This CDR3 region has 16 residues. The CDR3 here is CASSDGTSGGADTQYF.

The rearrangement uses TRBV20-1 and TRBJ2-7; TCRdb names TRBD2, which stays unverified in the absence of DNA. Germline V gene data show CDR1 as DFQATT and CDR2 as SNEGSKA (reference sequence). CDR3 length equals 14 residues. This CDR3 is CSARDFGLAYEQYF.

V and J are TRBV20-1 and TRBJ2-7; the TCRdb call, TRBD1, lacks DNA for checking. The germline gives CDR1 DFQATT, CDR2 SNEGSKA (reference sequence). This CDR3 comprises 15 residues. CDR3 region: CSARDRTANLPEQYF.

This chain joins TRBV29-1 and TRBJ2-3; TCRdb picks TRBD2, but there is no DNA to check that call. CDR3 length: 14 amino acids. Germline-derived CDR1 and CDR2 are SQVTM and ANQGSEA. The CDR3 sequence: CSVEEYPHPDTQYF.

The CDR3 loop reads CASSQDVLAGGPGEQYF. V is TRBV4-2 and J is TRBJ2-7; TCRdb's D gene call, TRBD2, goes unchecked for lack of DNA. The CDR3 is 17 amino acids. The germline V gene encodes CDR1 LGHNA and CDR2 YNFKEQ.

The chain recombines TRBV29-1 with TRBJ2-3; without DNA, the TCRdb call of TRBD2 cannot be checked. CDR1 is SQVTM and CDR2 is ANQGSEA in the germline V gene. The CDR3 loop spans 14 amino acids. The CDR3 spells CSVPTSERTDTQYF.

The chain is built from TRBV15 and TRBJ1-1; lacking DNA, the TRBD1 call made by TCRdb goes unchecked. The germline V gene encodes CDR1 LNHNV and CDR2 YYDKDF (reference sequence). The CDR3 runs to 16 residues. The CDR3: CATSTGLRGRLTEAFF. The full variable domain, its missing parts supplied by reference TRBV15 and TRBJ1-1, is DAMVIQNPRYQVTQFGKPVTLSCSQTLNHNVMYWYQQKSSQAPKLLFHYYDKDFNNEADTPDNFQSRRPNTSFCFLDIRSPGLGDTAMYLCATSTGLRGRLTEAFFGQGTRLTVV.

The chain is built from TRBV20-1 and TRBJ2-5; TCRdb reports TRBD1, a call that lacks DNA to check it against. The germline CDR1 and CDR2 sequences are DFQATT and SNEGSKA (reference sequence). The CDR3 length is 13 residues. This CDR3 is CSARRRGAETQYF.

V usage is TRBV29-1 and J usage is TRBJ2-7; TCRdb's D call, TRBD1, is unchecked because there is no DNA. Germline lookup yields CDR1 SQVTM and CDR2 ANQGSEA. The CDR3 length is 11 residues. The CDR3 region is CSVERGTWQYF.

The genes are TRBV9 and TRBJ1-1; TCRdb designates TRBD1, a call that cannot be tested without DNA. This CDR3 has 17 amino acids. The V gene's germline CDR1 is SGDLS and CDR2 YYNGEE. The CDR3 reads CASSEPPTDRGYTEAFF.

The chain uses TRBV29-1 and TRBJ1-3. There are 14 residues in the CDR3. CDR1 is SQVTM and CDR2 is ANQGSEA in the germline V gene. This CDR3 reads CSVDFMGSGNTIYF.

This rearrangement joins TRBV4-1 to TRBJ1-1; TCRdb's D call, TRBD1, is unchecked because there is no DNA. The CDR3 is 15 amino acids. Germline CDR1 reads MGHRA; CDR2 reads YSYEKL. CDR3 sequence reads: CASSHQSLGATEAFF.

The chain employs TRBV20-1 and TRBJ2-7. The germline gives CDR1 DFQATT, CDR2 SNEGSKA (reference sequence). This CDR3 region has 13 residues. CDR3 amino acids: CSARPGGSYEQYF.

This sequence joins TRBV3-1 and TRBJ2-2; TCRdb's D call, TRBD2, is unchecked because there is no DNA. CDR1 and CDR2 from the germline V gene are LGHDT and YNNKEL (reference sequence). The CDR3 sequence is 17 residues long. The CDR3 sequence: CASSQDREGANTGELFF.

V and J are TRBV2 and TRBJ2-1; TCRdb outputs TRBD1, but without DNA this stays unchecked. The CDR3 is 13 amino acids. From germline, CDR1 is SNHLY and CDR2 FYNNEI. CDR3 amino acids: CASSETGGNEQFF.

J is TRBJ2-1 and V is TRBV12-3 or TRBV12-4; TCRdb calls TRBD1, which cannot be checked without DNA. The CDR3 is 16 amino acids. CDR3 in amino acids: CASIPYGGLSYNEQFF.

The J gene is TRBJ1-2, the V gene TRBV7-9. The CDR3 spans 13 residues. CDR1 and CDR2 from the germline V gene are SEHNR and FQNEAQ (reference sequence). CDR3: CASSWALLYGYTF.